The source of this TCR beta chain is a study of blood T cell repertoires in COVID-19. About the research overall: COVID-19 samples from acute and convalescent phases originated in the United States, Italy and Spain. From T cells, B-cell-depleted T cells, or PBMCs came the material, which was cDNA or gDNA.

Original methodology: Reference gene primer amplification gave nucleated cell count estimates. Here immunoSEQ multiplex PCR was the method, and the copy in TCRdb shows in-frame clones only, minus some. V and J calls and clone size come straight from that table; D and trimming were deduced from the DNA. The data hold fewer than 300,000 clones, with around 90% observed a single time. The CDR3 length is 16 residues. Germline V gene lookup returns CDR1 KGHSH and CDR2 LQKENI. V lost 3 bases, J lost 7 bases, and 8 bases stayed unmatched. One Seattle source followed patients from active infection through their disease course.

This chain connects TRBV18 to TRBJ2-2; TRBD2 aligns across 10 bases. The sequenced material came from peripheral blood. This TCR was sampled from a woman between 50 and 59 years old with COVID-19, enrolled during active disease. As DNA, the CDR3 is TGTGCCAGCTCACCTCCTAGCGGGAGCCAGGGCGGGGAGCTGTTTTTT. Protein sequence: CASSPPSGSQGGELFF.